Listed here are 30 T cell receptor beta chains from one sample, sequenced in a study of T cells in tuberculosis. Libraries were prepared by immunoSEQ multiplex PCR; TCRdb keeps only in-frame clonotypes and omits some of them. The sample consists of under 35,000 clones, approximately 94% of them appearing once. Sequenced: PBMCs. Receptors originate from a donor under 30 with latent tuberculosis or without tuberculosis infection.

The chain uses TRBV28 and TRBJ2-7; 7 bases align to TRBD2. The ends lost 6 bases at V and 2 bases at J; junction bases unmatched: 7. Germline V gene sequence: CDR1 MDHEN, CDR2 SYDVKM. The CDR3 consists of 14 residues. CDR3 coding DNA: TGTGCCAGCAGACTCGCTAGCGGTACCTACGAGCAGTACTTC. It is translated as CASRLASGTYEQYF.

The CDR3 region has the DNA TGTGCCAGCACCCAGCCGGGACTAAACACCGGGGAGCTGTTTTTT. This encodes CASTQPGLNTGELFF. The rearrangement uses TRBV6-5 and TRBJ2-2; 7 positions match TRBD2. The CDR3 is made up of 15 amino acids. Looked up from germline, CDR1 is MNHEY and CDR2 is SVGAGI. Trimming cost V 7 bases and J 2 bases; bases outside gene matches: 7.

This chain joins TRBV4-1 and TRBJ1-1; perhaps TRBD1 as D (5 bases). The V gene's germline CDR1 is MGHRA and CDR2 YSYEKL. The CDR3 runs 14 residues. V dropped 6 bases and J dropped 3 bases, with 14 bases sitting between them. The CDR3 sequence is CASRGPLGYTEAFF. The CDR3 nucleotides are TGCGCCAGCAGGGGGCCCCTGGGGTACACTGAAGCTTTCTTT.

This chain joins TRBV2 and TRBJ2-3; 9 bases map to TRBD2. Trimming at V came to 6 bases and at J to 5 bases, leaving 9 bases not matched to a gene. This CDR3 contains 15 residues. Germline CDR1 is SNHLY and CDR2 is FYNNEI. Here the CDR3 reads CASRGGLAGLDTQYF. The DNA for the CDR3 is TGTGCCAGCAGGGGGGGGCTAGCGGGATTAGATACGCAGTATTTT.

The V and J genes are TRBV9 and TRBJ2-1, with D perhaps matching TRBD2 (5 bases). Trimming stripped 4 bases from V and 6 bases from J, with 20 bases between. CDR3 size: 16 residues. CDR1 is SGDLS and CDR2 is YYNGEE in the germline V gene. This chain's CDR3 is CASSPGGLIFGNEQFF. The CDR3 DNA sequence: TGTGCCAGCAGCCCCGGCGGGTTAATATTTGGCAATGAGCAGTTCTTC. Looking up the rest from reference TRBV9 and TRBJ2-1 gives the full variable domain: DSGVTQTPKHLITATGQRVTLRCSPRSGDLSVYWYQQSLDQGLQFLIQYYNGEERAKGNILERFSAQQFPDLHSELNLSSLELGDSALYFCASSPGGLIFGNEQFFGPGTRLTVL.

The genes are TRBV6-1 and TRBJ1-1; maybe TRBD1 (5 bases). The CDR3 is 13 amino acids. From germline, CDR1 is MNHNS and CDR2 SASEGT. The V end lost 5 bases, the J end lost 4 bases, and 11 bases lay between the germline ends. The DNA of the CDR3 is TGTGCCAGCAGTTCACGGACACGCACTGAAGCTTTCTTT. Its protein product is CASSSRTRTEAFF.

This chain uses TRBV5-4 with TRBJ1-1; D gene uncertain. CDR1 is SGHNT and CDR2 is YYREEE in the germline V gene (reference sequence). Trimming took off 0 bases at V and 4 bases at J, with 10 bases between the two ends. There are 14 residues in the CDR3. The CDR3 coding sequence is TGTGCCAGCAGCTTGGGCGGCTGGAGCACTGAAGCTTTCTTT. Residues: CASSLGGWSTEAFF.

The chain couples TRBV7-9 to TRBJ2-7; TRBD2 matches at 11 bases. The V gene's germline CDR1 is SEHNR and CDR2 FQNEAQ (reference sequence). The V gene end was trimmed by 8 bases and the J gene end by 3 bases; junction bases not matched to a gene: 12. The length of the CDR3 is 16 residues. CDR3 residues: CASQLALAGGFYEQYF. CDR3 nucleotides: TGTGCCAGCCAGCTCGCCCTAGCGGGGGGATTCTACGAGCAGTACTTC.

The chain couples TRBV7-6 to TRBJ2-2, with a tentative D call TRBD2 (6 bases). Trimming removed 2 bases at V and 1 base at J, with 8 bases between. This CDR3 has 15 residues. The germline CDR1 and CDR2 sequences are SGHVS and FNYEAQ. In DNA, the CDR3 is TGTGCCAGCAGCTTAAAAGCGGGGAACACCGGGGAGCTGTTTTTT. Its protein is CASSLKAGNTGELFF.

CDR3 sequence reads: CASSYLAGAYEQYF. In DNA, the CDR3 is TGTGCCAGCAGTTATCTAGCGGGAGCCTACGAGCAGTACTTC. The genes are TRBV6-5 and TRBJ2-7; 10 nucleotides match TRBD2. J was trimmed by 2 bases and V by 3 bases; bases with no gene match: 1. CDR3 length equals 14 residues. Germline V gene lookup returns CDR1 MNHEY and CDR2 SVGAGI.

The V gene is TRBV28, the J gene TRBJ1-4; TRBD1 matches 8 bases. The CDR3 is made up of 15 amino acids. Per germline, CDR1 MDHEN and CDR2 SYDVKM. The trim removed 4 bases at V and 4 bases at J, leaving 5 bases unmatched. For the CDR3, the DNA is TGTGCCAGCAGTTCCGACAGGGGCTTTAATGAAAAACTGTTTTTT. Translation gives CASSSDRGFNEKLFF.

This rearrangement joins TRBV29-1 to TRBJ2-1, with 8 bases that match TRBD2. Per the germline V gene, CDR1 is SQVTM and CDR2 is ANQGSEA. The trim removed 2 bases at V and 8 bases at J, leaving 8 bases unmatched. CDR3 length: 14 amino acids. In DNA form, the CDR3 reads TGCAGCGTTGAACCCAGCGGGAGAAGGTATGAGCAGTTCTTC. Translation gives CSVEPSGRRYEQFF.

This chain joins TRBV27 and TRBJ2-7; 10 bases align to TRBD2. V dropped 0 bases and J dropped 4; count of bases not matched to a gene: 3. Germline V lookup: CDR1 MNHEY, CDR2 SMNVEV (reference sequence). CDR3 length: 15 residues. The CDR3 loop reads CASSLSGLARYEQYF. The DNA of the CDR3 is TGTGCCAGCAGTTTATCGGGACTAGCGAGATACGAGCAGTACTTC.

The chain combines TRBV7-6 with TRBJ2-7, with TRBD2 matching over 7 bases. V lost 5 bases, J lost 0 bases, and 4 bases stayed unmatched. The CDR3 consists of 14 residues. Germline values: CDR1 SGHVS, CDR2 FNYEAQ. CDR3 bases: TGTGCCAGCAGCGGGAGGGACCTCTCCTACGAGCAGTACTTC. Translation: CASSGRDLSYEQYF.

The chain uses TRBV4-1 and TRBJ1-5; D call uncertain. The germline V gene encodes CDR1 MGHRA and CDR2 YSYEKL. The CDR3 loop spans 15 amino acids. V lost 2 bases and J 1 base, leaving 9 bases between the germline ends. DNA for the CDR3: TGCGCCAGCAGCCAAACAACAGTGAGCAATCAGCCCCAGCATTTT. Amino acids: CASSQTTVSNQPQHF.

The CDR3 protein is CASSRQGWTDTQYF. CDR3 DNA: TGTGCCAGCAGCCGACAGGGATGGACAGATACGCAGTATTTT. The chain recombines TRBV7-2 with TRBJ2-3, with 7 bases fitting TRBD1. Germline CDR1 SGHTA, CDR2 FQGNSA. The CDR3 loop spans 14 amino acids. Trimming cost V 5 bases and J 3 bases; bases outside gene matches: 5.

This chain links TRBV6-5 with TRBJ2-3; D ambiguous. The CDR3 is 14 residues long. Trimming cost V 2 bases and J 2 bases, with 8 bases left between them. Per the germline V gene, CDR1 is MNHEY and CDR2 is SVGAGI. For the CDR3, the DNA is TGTGCCAGCAGTTACGGCGGTCCCACAGATACGCAGTATTTT. This sequence encodes CASSYGGPTDTQYF.

J is TRBJ1-2 and V is TRBV27, with D possibly matching TRBD1 (6 bases). The V gene's germline CDR1 is MNHEY and CDR2 SMNVEV (reference sequence). Trimming removed 5 bases at V and 4 bases at J, with 17 bases between. The CDR3 is 15 residues long. CDR3 sequence reads: CASSPSGQTFYGYTF. As DNA, the CDR3 is TGTGCCAGCAGTCCCTCAGGACAGACTTTCTATGGCTACACCTTC.

The V call is TRBV2, the J call TRBJ2-1; 8 bases align to TRBD1. CDR1 is SNHLY, CDR2 FYNNEI, per germline. The CDR3 runs to 14 residues. V lost 5 bases to trimming and J lost 8 bases; unmatched junction nucleotides: 8. The CDR3 DNA follows: TGTGCCAGCAGTAACCTCCAGGGGGCGCATGAGCAGTTCTTC. It codes for CASSNLQGAHEQFF.

As DNA, the CDR3 is TGTGCCAGCAGGGGGACAGGGGGCGCCTACGAGCAGTACTTC. Its protein product is CASRGTGGAYEQYF. The V and J genes are TRBV28 and TRBJ2-7, with 12 nucleotides matching TRBD1. V lost 6 bases, J lost 2 bases, and 2 bases stayed unmatched. The CDR3 covers 14 residues. The V gene's germline CDR1 is MDHEN and CDR2 SYDVKM.

The V and J genes are TRBV5-1 and TRBJ1-5; possible D gene TRBD1, 6 bases. Germline loops: CDR1 SGHRS, CDR2 YFSETQ. This CDR3 has 15 residues. The germline V and J ends were trimmed by 1 base and 5 bases, with 13 bases remaining between them. The CDR3 DNA is TGCGCCAGCAGCTTGTCAGGGGTGATGGATCAGCCCCAGCATTTT. It encodes CASSLSGVMDQPQHF.

The V and J genes are TRBV7-7 and TRBJ2-1, with a weak D call TRBD1 (6 bases). This CDR3 contains 13 residues. V gave up 4 bases and J gave up 7 bases, with 11 bases separating them. CDR1 and CDR2 (germline): SSHAT, FNYEAQ (reference sequence). CDR3 nucleotides: TGTGCCAGCAGCTCTAAGGGGGAGAATGAGCAGTTCTTC. This gives the protein CASSSKGENEQFF.

The J gene is TRBJ2-7, the V gene TRBV7-9; TRBD1 aligns across 11 bases. CDR3 length equals 17 residues. V was clipped by 5 bases and J by 7 bases; unmatched bases: 16. Germline V gene data show CDR1 as SEHNR and CDR2 as FQNEAQ (reference sequence). The CDR3 region is CASSLSGGTGGLREQYF. CDR3 DNA: TGTGCCAGCAGCCTTAGTGGTGGGACAGGGGGACTGCGGGAGCAGTACTTC. Full variable domain (rest looked up from reference TRBV7-9 and TRBJ2-7): DTGVSQNPRHKITKRGQNVTFRCDPISEHNRLYWYRQTLGQGPEFLTYFQNEAQLEKSRLLSDRFSAERPKGSFSTLEIQRTEQGDSAMYLCASSLSGGTGGLREQYFGPGTRLTVT.

This rearrangement joins TRBV14 to TRBJ2-7, with a possible D match to TRBD2 (7 bases). V lost 0 bases and J 1 base, leaving 16 bases between the germline ends. CDR1 SGHDN and CDR2 FVKESK come from the germline V gene. The CDR3 extends over 17 amino acids. In DNA, the CDR3 is TGTGCCAGCAGCCAAGATAAGGGGGAGGGCCTGTCCTACGAGCAGTACTTC. It codes for CASSQDKGEGLSYEQYF.

The chain combines TRBV11-3 with TRBJ2-3, with D possibly matching TRBD2 (5 bases). V was pared by 5 bases and J by 0 bases, with 15 bases between. This CDR3 has 16 amino acids. The germline gives CDR1 SGHNT, CDR2 YENEEA. Here the CDR3 DNA reads TGTGCCAGCAGCCCCGGACTCGACACTAGCACAGATACGCAGTATTTT. Its translation: CASSPGLDTSTDTQYF.

The V and J genes are TRBV28 and TRBJ2-1, with TRBD1 identical over 9 bases. Germline CDR1 MDHEN, CDR2 SYDVKM. V dropped 4 bases and J dropped 5; count of bases not matched to a gene: 9. This CDR3 contains 16 residues. The CDR3 region is CASSSRQGGNHNEQFF. CDR3 nucleotide sequence: TGTGCCAGCAGTTCCCGACAGGGGGGGAACCACAATGAGCAGTTCTTC.

The chain joins TRBV6-5 to TRBJ2-7; 10 bases line up with TRBD1. V lost 6 bases to trimming and J lost 3 bases; unmatched junction nucleotides: 8. CDR3 length: 15 amino acids. CDR1 and CDR2 (germline): MNHEY, SVGAGI. The CDR3 DNA sequence: TGTGCCAGCAGGACCGGGACAGGGGTCTTCTACGAGCAGTACTTC. Amino acids: CASRTGTGVFYEQYF.

This clone was seen a single time. The V gene is TRBV4-3, the J gene TRBJ2-7; 7 bases align to TRBD1. The CDR3 runs to 15 residues. Germline CDR1 LGHNA, CDR2 YSLEER. The V gene end was trimmed by 0 bases and the J gene end by 5 bases; junction bases not matched to a gene: 7. In DNA, the CDR3 is TGCGCCAGCAGCCAAGACAGACAGGGTAAAGACGAGCAGTACTTC. It yields the protein CASSQDRQGKDEQYF.

This sequence joins TRBV5-1 and TRBJ1-1; the match to TRBD1 covers 8 bases. After removal of 5 bases from V and 5 bases from J, the junction contained 11 bases not matched to a gene. The CDR3 contains 15 residues. Looked up from germline, CDR1 is SGHRS and CDR2 is YFSETQ. CDR3 sequence: CASSYQGARGTEAFF. The CDR3 DNA is TGCGCCAGCAGTTACCAGGGGGCACGGGGGACTGAAGCTTTCTTT. Variable domain in full (rest from reference TRBV5-1 and TRBJ1-1): KAGVTQTPRYLIKTRGQQVTLSCSPISGHRSVSWYQQTPGQGLQFLFEYFSETQRNKGNFPGRFSGRQFSNSRSEMNVSTLELGDSALYLCASSYQGARGTEAFFGQGTRLTVV.

V usage is TRBV28 and J usage is TRBJ2-1; D remains ambiguous. CDR3 length: 13 residues. The germline V and J ends were trimmed by 2 bases and 9 bases, with 11 bases remaining between them. CDR1 is MDHEN and CDR2 is SYDVKM in the germline V gene. The chain's CDR3 is CASSLGLGPEQFF. As DNA, the CDR3 is TGTGCCAGCAGTTTAGGGTTGGGCCCTGAGCAGTTCTTC.